This T cell receptor beta chain was retrieved from a study of neurological immune-mediated disorders. Findings and limits, study-wide: HTLV-1-associated myelopathy had the most TCR clonal expansion, whereas multiple sclerosis had the least (lower than in healthy controls).

TCRdb independently ran MiXCR on the 5' RACE reads; one entry per CDR3 protein. The sample has about 76,000 distinct CDR3 sequences, about 15% seen once. Per germline, CDR1 SGHRS and CDR2 YFSETQ. The junction had 10 bases not matched to a gene; V was cut back by 4 bases and J by 5 bases. This CDR3 is 16 amino acids long. At least ten counts were recorded for this clonotype. Its antigen is undetermined. Sequencing used PBMCs. The chain uses TRBV5-1 and TRBJ2-1, with 9 positions matching TRBD2. This clonotype originated in a woman aged 40 to 50 in good health. The CDR3 DNA sequence: TGCGCCAGCAGCGAGTCGGCGGGGGGGCCCCACAATGAGCAGTTCTTC. Protein sequence: CASSESAGGPHNEQFF.